Here is one T cell receptor beta chain with its context. Antigen unknown. The record originates from a study of T cells in localized non-small cell lung cancer. Study-level results: Sequencing involved a lone tumor region, leaving heterogeneity possible. Adjacent lung was found to contain a median roughly 60 of the top 100 tumor clones. Uninvolved adjacent lung had higher T cell clonality than tumor and all other tissues. With higher T cell density in blood came longer overall survival.

V gave up 4 bases and J gave up 4 bases, with 13 bases separating them. The CDR3 is 14 residues long. In germline, CDR1 is KGHSH, CDR2 LQKENI. The assay was immunoSEQ multiplex PCR, and TCRdb's table has in-frame clones only and misses some. The sample records about 13,000 clones, 28% being singletons. Sample: lung tumor tissue, taken before any cancer treatment. The chain recombines TRBV18 with TRBJ1-1; D gene unclear. This TCR came from a female donor older than 55 with stage I lung adenocarcinoma. The CDR3 DNA reads as TGTGCCAGCTCACAAGCAATGGAGGCCACTGAAGCTTTCTTT. It is translated as CASSQAMEATEAFF.